These 14 T cell receptor beta chains share one sample of origin, sequenced in a study of human T cells and chemical hapten exposure (dated by TCRdb to the early 2020s). To prepare the library, RACE was applied. The instrument given in TCRdb is NextSeq 500. The raw public reads went through TCRdb reprocessing: fastp at Q25, MiXCR clone calling, in-frame beta chains kept. A single entry per CDR3 protein holds the most common genes and DNA from its merged rows. The table for this sample lists around 80,000 distinct CDR3 sequences; about 8.6% of them were counted only once. The top ten clones comprise 1.5% of the sample. Sample time point, as interpreted from the label and publication: healthy volunteer bleed at 6 weeks. Total RNA was extracted from unfractionated whole blood that had been collected in Tempus Blood RNA tubes. Sequencing used whole blood. All receptors derive from a male donor in good health. Some clones in this sample may be carry-over from other donors' samples.

The rearrangement uses TRBV6-1 and TRBJ1-1; D not resolved. The CDR3 runs to 14 residues. Trimming removed 1 base at V and 4 bases at J, with 10 bases between. Germline assignment: CDR1 MNHNS and CDR2 SASEGT. The CDR3 bases are TGTGCCAGCAGTGAAGAACCGGGCGGCACTGAAGCTTTCTTT. Translation gives CASSEEPGGTEAFF.

The V gene is TRBV12-3 or TRBV12-4, the J gene TRBJ2-3; 10 bases line up with TRBD2. The CDR3 covers 14 residues. V lost 4 bases and J lost 3; bases outside the gene matches: 1. This CDR3 reads CASSYSGRTDTQYF. The DNA of the CDR3 is TGTGCCAGCAGTTATAGCGGGAGGACAGATACGCAGTATTTT.

This clonotype has only a few counts. V and J are TRBV4-3 and TRBJ2-5; TRBD1 matches 7 bases. This CDR3 has 15 residues. The germline gives CDR1 LGHNA, CDR2 YSLEER. Trimming at V came to 0 bases and at J to 3 bases, leaving 4 bases not matched to a gene. The CDR3: CASSQDLGQKETQYF. The DNA for the CDR3 is TGCGCCAGCAGCCAAGATCTGGGACAGAAAGAGACCCAGTACTTC.

This sequence joins TRBV25-1 and TRBJ2-3; D unresolved. The V end was cut by 0 bases, the J end by 5 bases, with 12 bases between. Germline V gives CDR1 MGHDK, CDR2 SYGVNS. The CDR3 sequence is 15 residues long. CDR3 protein: CASSEYRGPGDTQYF. The CDR3 nucleotides read TGTGCCAGCAGTGAATATCGCGGTCCAGGAGATACGCAGTATTTT.

This clonotype was observed a few times. The V call is TRBV20-1, the J call TRBJ2-7; D is perhaps TRBD1 or TRBD2 (5 bases each). The CDR3 length is 12 residues. Trimming shortened V by 4 bases and J by 2 bases, and 9 bases separated the two germline ends. Germline assignment: CDR1 DFQATT and CDR2 SNEGSKA (reference sequence). The CDR3 region is CSATGTTYEQYF. DNA for the CDR3: TGCAGTGCTACCGGGACGACCTACGAGCAGTACTTC.

V usage is TRBV5-6 and J usage is TRBJ1-1; D ambiguous. The V and J ends lost 3 bases and 8 bases respectively, with 11 bases between them. CDR1 and CDR2 (germline): SGHDT, YYEEEE. CDR3 size: 12 residues. The CDR3 coding sequence is TGTGCCAGCAGCTGGGCGGCCAGAGAAGCTTTCTTT. Protein sequence: CASSWAAREAFF.

This chain uses TRBV28 with TRBJ2-1; D is uncertain. The V end was cut by 2 bases, the J end by 7 bases, with 18 bases between. This CDR3 has 16 residues. Germline CDR1 reads MDHEN; CDR2 reads SYDVKM. For the CDR3, the DNA is TGTGCCAGCAGTTTAATGAGTGGCCCGAAAGGGAATGAGCAGTTCTTC. This encodes CASSLMSGPKGNEQFF.

This chain joins TRBV9 and TRBJ2-5, with D uncertain. V shed 0 bases and J shed 2 bases, with 8 bases lying between them. Germline V gene data show CDR1 as SGDLS and CDR2 as YYNGEE. CDR3 size: 14 residues. In DNA, the CDR3 is TGTGCCAGCAGCGTAGCATCGAGACAAGAGACCCAGTACTTC. Its protein is CASSVASRQETQYF.

This clonotype was recorded a few times. The rearrangement links TRBV7-9 to TRBJ2-2; D remains unclear. The CDR3 runs to 12 residues. From germline, CDR1 is SEHNR and CDR2 FQNEAQ (reference sequence). Trimming cost V 5 bases and J 3 bases, with 4 bases left between them. CDR3 coding DNA: TGTGCCAGCAGCCCCGACACCGGGGAGCTGTTTTTT. This translates into CASSPDTGELFF.

This clonotype turned up a few times. This chain connects TRBV4-1 to TRBJ1-1; D is undetermined. The CDR3 totals 15 residues. Looked up from germline, CDR1 is MGHRA and CDR2 is YSYEKL. Trimming removed 3 bases from V and 5 bases from J, with 16 bases in between. The CDR3 region has the DNA TGCGCCAGCAGCCAGGTCCGGGAAGCGGAAACTGAAGCTTTCTTT. It translates to CASSQVREAETEAFF.

The chain links TRBV5-1 to TRBJ2-5; D not resolved. This CDR3 is 11 amino acids long. Between the trimmed V and J ends, which lost 2 bases and 3 bases, there was a span of 2 bases. CDR1 SGHRS and CDR2 YFSETQ come from the germline V gene. The CDR3 DNA sequence: TGCGCCAGCAGCTTCGAAGAGACCCAGTACTTC. Translated, it gives CASSFEETQYF.

In its sample, this clonotype was seen a few times. J is TRBJ2-3 and V is TRBV14, with TRBD2 as a possible D gene (5 bases). The CDR3 sequence is 14 residues long. Trimming removed 4 bases at V and 0 bases at J, with 8 bases between. Germline loops: CDR1 SGHDN, CDR2 FVKESK. The CDR3: CASSPTISTDTQYF. The CDR3 nucleotides read TGTGCCAGCAGCCCGACTATTAGCACAGATACGCAGTATTTT.

The CDR3 protein is CSASGDRSTEAFF. The CDR3 DNA sequence: TGCAGTGCCTCGGGGGACAGGTCCACTGAAGCTTTCTTT. The chain joins TRBV20-1 to TRBJ1-1, with 8 bases fitting TRBD1. Germline V gives CDR1 DFQATT, CDR2 SNEGSKA (reference sequence). V gave up 6 bases and J gave up 4 bases; unmatched junction bases: 7. This CDR3 is 13 amino acids long.

The chain links TRBV12-3 or TRBV12-4 to TRBJ2-1; possibly TRBD1 or TRBD2 for D (5 bases each). This CDR3 has 15 amino acids. V was cut by 5 bases and J by 10 bases, with 21 bases left in between. The CDR3 loop reads CASSKTGTQGAEQFF. CDR3 DNA: TGTGCCAGCAGTAAGACCGGGACCCAAGGGGCCGAGCAGTTCTTC.